This T cell receptor (beta chain) was identified in a study of blood T cell repertoires in COVID-19. Germline V gene sequence: CDR1 SGHRS, CDR2 YFSETQ. The CDR3 is 17 amino acids. Deletions cut 3 bases from V and 1 base from J, with 17 bases between. Only in-frame clones appear in the TCRdb table, and some are missing; sequencing was by immunoSEQ multiplex PCR. The sample carries 210,000 or so clones, around 85% recorded once. The TCR was taken from a woman aged 45-60 years in a cohort exposed to, infected with or recovered from COVID-19 (not recorded which). This chain joins TRBV5-1 and TRBJ1-3; D gene unclear. Material for sequencing was PBMCs or T cells enriched from blood (not recorded which). The CDR3 DNA sequence: TGCGCCAGCAGCTCCGGTATTCTCGCTTCGTCTGGAAACACCATATATTTT. Its translation is CASSSGILASSGNTIYF.